The 29 T cell receptor beta chains below come from one sample, sequenced in a study of cytomegalovirus exposure and HLA in healthy donors. PCR used 60 Vbeta primers and 13 Jbeta primers. TCRdb keeps only in-frame clones here, not all; method: immunoSEQ multiplex PCR. The repertoire consists of around 140,000 clones, with roughly 80% occurring once and the leading ten covering less than 3%. Sequenced: PBMCs. These receptors were obtained from a female donor in good health and CMV-seronegative.

The chain carries TRBV9 and TRBJ1-1; possibly TRBD1 for D (6 bases). Trimming removed 3 bases at V and 2 bases at J, with 11 bases between. The V gene's germline CDR1 is SGDLS and CDR2 YYNGEE. CDR3 length: 14 residues. The CDR3 is CASSATGRNTEAFF. CDR3 bases: TGTGCCAGCAGCGCGACAGGCCGCAACACTGAAGCTTTCTTT.

The chain combines TRBV5-1 with TRBJ2-7, with D possibly TRBD1 on 5 matching bases. Deletions cut 5 bases from V and 0 bases from J, with 9 bases between. This CDR3 contains 13 residues. CDR1 and CDR2 (germline): SGHRS, YFSETQ. The CDR3 DNA sequence: TGCGCCAGCAGACGACAGAACTCCTACGAGCAGTACTTC. This encodes CASRRQNSYEQYF.

The sample holds one count of this clone. J is TRBJ2-5 and V is TRBV11-1, with a weak D call TRBD1 (7 bases). The CDR3 runs 15 residues. V was trimmed by 0 bases and J by 5 bases, leaving 13 bases between them. From germline, CDR1 is SGHAT and CDR2 FQDESV (reference sequence). The CDR3 coding sequence is TGTGCCAGCAGCTTAGCTCAGACAGGGAGGGAGACCCAGTACTTC. Translation: CASSLAQTGRETQYF.

The chain carries TRBV25-1 and TRBJ2-7; D might be TRBD1 (6 bases). The CDR3 is 12 amino acids. Trimming pared 2 bases from V and 10 bases from J, leaving 12 bases between. Germline lookup yields CDR1 MGHDK and CDR2 SYGVNS. Here the CDR3 reads CASSERAGDQYF. CDR3 nucleotides: TGTGCCAGCAGTGAAAGGGCAGGGGACCAGTACTTC.

V usage is TRBV5-1 and J usage is TRBJ2-7, with D perhaps TRBD1 (6 bases). Germline V gives CDR1 SGHRS, CDR2 YFSETQ. V gave up 4 bases and J gave up 0 bases, with 8 bases separating them. The CDR3 is made up of 13 amino acids. For the CDR3, the DNA is TGCGCCAGCAGCCAGGGGCCCTCCTACGAGCAGTACTTC. Translated, it gives CASSQGPSYEQYF.

This clone was picked up one time. Germline is not matched at one junction end, which may reflect a read error. The chain employs TRBV5-1 and TRBJ1-4; D uncertain. The CDR3 runs to 15 residues. Germline assignment: CDR1 SGHRS and CDR2 YFSETQ. The CDR3 here is CASSPRLATNEKLFF. The DNA of the CDR3 is TGCGCCAGCAGCCCACGTCTTGCAACTAATGAAAAACTATTTTTT.

This chain uses TRBV6-5 with TRBJ1-2; 7 positions match TRBD1. Germline CDR1 MNHEY, CDR2 SVGAGI. Unmatched junction bases numbered 10, after V lost 5 bases and J lost 4 bases. This CDR3 has 15 residues. The CDR3 loop is CASSVENRGSYGYTF. The CDR3 DNA reads as TGTGCCAGCAGTGTAGAGAACAGGGGAAGCTATGGCTACACCTTC.

The chain uses TRBV13 and TRBJ2-7; 7 positions agree with TRBD1. This CDR3 is built from 14 residues. Trimming took 3 bases from V and 3 from J; bases not matched to a gene: 5. The germline V gene has CDR1 PRHDT and CDR2 FYEKMQ (reference sequence). The CDR3 loop is CASSFVDRDYEQYF. The CDR3, as DNA: TGTGCCAGCAGCTTCGTCGACAGGGACTACGAGCAGTACTTC.

This clone came up once. The same CDR3 arises from other DNA sequences in this sample as well. The rearrangement joins TRBV5-4 to TRBJ2-3, with 8 bases matching TRBD1. V shed 3 bases, J shed 1 base, and the junction held 4 bases outside the gene matches. This CDR3 is 15 amino acids long. Germline V gene sequence: CDR1 SGHNT, CDR2 YYREEE (reference sequence). The CDR3 region has the DNA TGTGCCAGCAGCTCCGGACAGGGAGGCACAGATACGCAGTATTTT. Amino acid sequence: CASSSGQGGTDTQYF.

The genes are TRBV6-4 and TRBJ1-2, with 8 nucleotides matching TRBD1. V trimming: 0 bases; J trimming: 7 bases; junction bases outside the gene matches: 7. This CDR3 is 15 amino acids long. The germline CDR1 and CDR2 sequences are MRHNA and SNTAGT. CDR3 nucleotides: TGTGCCAGCAGTGACTCGTGGACAGGGATCGGTGGCTACACCTTC. Translation gives CASSDSWTGIGGYTF.

This sequence joins TRBV28 and TRBJ2-1; 8 nucleotides line up with TRBD2. The CDR3 is made up of 17 amino acids. CDR1 is MDHEN and CDR2 is SYDVKM in the germline V gene. The V gene end was trimmed by 6 bases and the J gene end by 5 bases; junction bases not matched to a gene: 15. CDR3 bases: TGTGCCAGCAGCAATACGGGACTAGTAAATCGTGACAATGAGCAGTTCTTC. Amino acid sequence: CASSNTGLVNRDNEQFF.

Regarding this clone: An end of the junction does not agree with germline; a read error may underlie this. J is TRBJ2-4 and V is TRBV30, with D maybe TRBD2 (5 bases). The germline CDR1 and CDR2 sequences are GTSNPN and SVGIG (reference sequence). The CDR3 runs to 17 residues. CDR3 protein: CAWGVPRPSMRADIQYF. In DNA, the CDR3 is TGTGCCTGGGGTGTACCAAGACCTTCAATGAGGGCGGACATTCAGTACTTC.

This chain links TRBV28 with TRBJ1-5; no clear D. The germline V gene encodes CDR1 MDHEN and CDR2 SYDVKM. Deletions cut 5 bases from V and 5 bases from J, with 16 bases between. The CDR3 covers 15 residues. Here the CDR3 DNA reads TGTGCCAGCAGTCCTAGTGAAGGTTCTCATCAGCCCCAGCATTTT. As protein: CASSPSEGSHQPQHF.

The rearrangement joins TRBV5-4 to TRBJ1-4, with TRBD1 matching 7 bases. V was pared by 2 bases and J by 7 bases, with 11 bases of the junction left unmatched. CDR1 and CDR2 (germline): SGHNT, YYREEE (reference sequence). This CDR3 is built from 16 residues. This CDR3 is CASSFRGATGFEKLFF. As DNA, the CDR3 is TGTGCCAGCAGCTTTAGAGGGGCGACAGGGTTTGAAAAACTGTTTTTT. The full variable domain, its missing parts supplied by reference TRBV5-4 and TRBJ1-4, is ETGVTQSPTHLIKTRGQQVTLRCSSQSGHNTVSWYQQALGQGPQFIFQYYREEENGRGNFPPRFSGLQFPNYSSELNVNALELDDSALYLCASSFRGATGFEKLFFGSGTQLSVL.

The V call is TRBV5-4, the J call TRBJ2-2; D call uncertain. The CDR3 has 14 amino acids. V lost 0 bases and J lost 0, with 3 bases in between. Germline-derived CDR1 and CDR2 are SGHNT and YYREEE (reference sequence). CDR3 sequence (DNA): TGTGCCAGCAGCTTGGCAGCGAACACCGGGGAGCTGTTTTTT. Its translation is CASSLAANTGELFF.

The chain employs TRBV25-1 and TRBJ2-5, with D perhaps TRBD2 (6 bases). The CDR3 length is 15 residues. The ends were cut back, 9 bases at V and 5 bases at J, with 22 bases in the middle. Germline V lookup: CDR1 MGHDK, CDR2 SYGVNS. The CDR3 is CASPREPGRGETQYF. DNA of the CDR3: TGTGCCAGTCCCCGGGAGCCCGGTCGGGGGGAGACCCAGTACTTC.

This clone was recorded a few times. The V and J genes are TRBV4-1 and TRBJ1-2; a weak D match, TRBD1 (5 bases). The germline gives CDR1 MGHRA, CDR2 YSYEKL. Trimming pared 4 bases from V and 2 bases from J, leaving 14 bases between. The length of the CDR3 is 15 residues. The CDR3 DNA is TGCGCCAGCAGCCTATGGGCGGGGGGAAACTATGGCTACACCTTC. Translated, it gives CASSLWAGGNYGYTF.

In its sample, this clone was seen once. With a much larger clone just one base away, this may be a read error. The chain recombines TRBV7-9 with TRBJ1-1; D may be TRBD1 (5 bases). The CDR3 runs 15 residues. V lost 0 bases, J lost 1 base, and 9 bases lay in between. Germline V gene data show CDR1 as SEHNR and CDR2 as FQNEAQ (reference sequence). In DNA, the CDR3 is TGTGCCAGCAGCTTAGCCGGGGGAAGGAACACTGAAGCTTTCTTT. The encoded protein is CASSLAGGRNTEAFF.

V usage is TRBV6-5 and J usage is TRBJ2-5; D is possibly TRBD1 (6 bases). The V end lost 4 bases, the J end lost 4 bases, and 13 bases lay between the germline ends. The CDR3 spans 14 residues. CDR1 is MNHEY and CDR2 is SVGAGI in the germline V gene. The CDR3 DNA is TGTGCCAGCAGTTCGCCCGCAGGGGTAGAGACCCAGTACTTC. The encoded protein is CASSSPAGVETQYF.

The CDR3 nucleotides read TGTGCCAGCAGCAGCAAAGACAGAGACTATGGCTACACCTTC. Its translation is CASSSKDRDYGYTF. This chain links TRBV7-9 with TRBJ1-2; TRBD1 is a possible D gene (5 bases). Trimming stripped 5 bases from V and 3 bases from J, with 13 bases between. The CDR3 contains 14 residues. CDR1 and CDR2 (germline): SEHNR, FQNEAQ (reference sequence). Filled out from reference TRBV7-9 and TRBJ1-2, the complete variable domain reads DTGVSQNPRHKITKRGQNVTFRCDPISEHNRLYWYRQTLGQGPEFLTYFQNEAQLEKSRLLSDRFSAERPKGSFSTLEIQRTEQGDSAMYLCASSSKDRDYGYTFGSGTRLTVV.

This clone has a single count. This chain connects TRBV27 to TRBJ1-3; 7 bases agree with TRBD1. This CDR3 comprises 15 residues. V dropped 6 bases and J dropped 0; count of bases not matched to a gene: 5. Germline V gene data show CDR1 as MNHEY and CDR2 as SMNVEV (reference sequence). CDR3 nucleotide sequence: TGTGCCAGCAGGGTGGGACAGAACTCTGGAAACACCATATATTTT. Translation gives CASRVGQNSGNTIYF.

This clone appeared a few times. This chain links TRBV5-1 with TRBJ2-1; D possibly corresponds to TRBD1 (6 bases). The germline gives CDR1 SGHRS, CDR2 YFSETQ. Trimming shortened V by 0 bases and J by 4 bases, and 11 bases separated the two germline ends. CDR3 length: 15 amino acids. The DNA of the CDR3 is TGCGCCAGCAGCTTGGATGGGACACCGTACAATGAGCAGTTCTTC. Encoded protein: CASSLDGTPYNEQFF. Variable domain in full (rest from reference TRBV5-1 and TRBJ2-1): KAGVTQTPRYLIKTRGQQVTLSCSPISGHRSVSWYQQTPGQGLQFLFEYFSETQRNKGNFPGRFSGRQFSNSRSEMNVSTLELGDSALYLCASSLDGTPYNEQFFGPGTRLTVL.

This clone appeared once. V usage is TRBV5-4 and J usage is TRBJ1-1; possible D gene TRBD1, 5 bases. In germline, CDR1 is SGHNT, CDR2 YYREEE (reference sequence). The CDR3 loop spans 15 amino acids. Trimming left V 2 bases short and J 4 bases short, with 15 bases between. CDR3 DNA sequence: TGTGCCAGCAGCTTTGGCGGGGTGAGGGGCACTGAAGCTTTCTTT. Its protein product is CASSFGGVRGTEAFF.

This rearrangement joins TRBV4-1 to TRBJ1-1; no reliable D call. V lost 0 bases, J lost 4 bases, and 9 bases lay in between. Germline-derived CDR1 and CDR2 are MGHRA and YSYEKL. The CDR3 loop spans 14 amino acids. The CDR3 DNA sequence: TGCGCCAGCAGCCAAGATCCGTCGTTCACTGAAGCTTTCTTT. Residues: CASSQDPSFTEAFF.

The chain has TRBV4-2 and TRBJ2-2; TRBD2 matches 9 bases. V lost 0 bases, J lost 3 bases, and 5 bases stayed unmatched. Germline CDR1 is LGHNA and CDR2 is YNFKEQ. The CDR3 loop spans 17 amino acids. The CDR3 loop reads CASSQEPRGRDTGELFF. CDR3 bases: TGTGCCAGCAGCCAAGAACCCCGCGGGAGGGACACCGGGGAGCTGTTTTTT.

Here the CDR3 reads CASSLPTGLGSGANVLTF. The CDR3 DNA is TGTGCCAGCAGCTTACCGACAGGGCTTGGGTCTGGGGCCAACGTCCTGACTTTC. The chain combines TRBV7-3 with TRBJ2-6, with TRBD1 matching 7 bases. Per germline, CDR1 SGHTA and CDR2 FQGTGA. The V segment lost 2 bases and the J segment 1 base; nucleotides outside the gene matches: 8. The CDR3 consists of 18 residues.

This sequence joins TRBV5-1 and TRBJ2-5, with TRBD1 matching 7 bases. Near its end, the DNA agrees better with TRBJ2-7, so the J call may be wrong. Germline V gives CDR1 SGHRS, CDR2 YFSETQ. This CDR3 has 15 amino acids. CDR3 nucleotides: TGCGCCAGCAGGAGGGATCCACAGGGGTCCTACGAGCAGTACTTC. It specifies CASRRDPQGSYEQYF.

This chain joins TRBV18 and TRBJ2-7; maybe TRBD1 (6 bases). This CDR3 spans 14 amino acids. With 6 bases removed from V and 3 bases from J, the gap between germline ends came to 15 bases. The germline gives CDR1 KGHSH, CDR2 LQKENI. The CDR3 sequence: CASSPGGQHYEQYF. CDR3 DNA: TGTGCCAGCTCTCCCGGTGGACAGCACTACGAGCAGTACTTC.

The chain has TRBV9 and TRBJ2-1; TRBD2 is a possible D gene (5 bases). This CDR3 is built from 17 residues. Germline-derived CDR1 and CDR2 are SGDLS and YYNGEE. Trimming cost V 0 bases and J 2 bases, with 15 bases left between them. CDR3: CASSVGVGRAPYNEQFF. CDR3 bases: TGTGCCAGCAGCGTAGGGGTAGGGCGGGCTCCCTACAATGAGCAGTTCTTC. The variable domain in full, with the rest retrieved from reference TRBV9 and TRBJ2-1, is DSGVTQTPKHLITATGQRVTLRCSPRSGDLSVYWYQQSLDQGLQFLIQYYNGEERAKGNILERFSAQQFPDLHSELNLSSLELGDSALYFCASSVGVGRAPYNEQFFGPGTRLTVL.